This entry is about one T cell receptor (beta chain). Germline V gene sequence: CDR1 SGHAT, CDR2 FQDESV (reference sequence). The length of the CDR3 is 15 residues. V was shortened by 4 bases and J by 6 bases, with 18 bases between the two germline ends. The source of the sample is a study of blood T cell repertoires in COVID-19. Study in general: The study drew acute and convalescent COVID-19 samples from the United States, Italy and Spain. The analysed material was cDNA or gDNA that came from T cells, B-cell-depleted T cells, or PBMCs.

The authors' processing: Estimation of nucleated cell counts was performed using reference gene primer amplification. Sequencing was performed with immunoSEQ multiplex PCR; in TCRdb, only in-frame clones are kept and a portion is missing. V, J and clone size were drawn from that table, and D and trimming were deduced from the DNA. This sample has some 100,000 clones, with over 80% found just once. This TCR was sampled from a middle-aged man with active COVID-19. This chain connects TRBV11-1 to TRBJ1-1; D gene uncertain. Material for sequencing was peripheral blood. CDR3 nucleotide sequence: TGTGCCAGCAGCTCCTCCGACAAGGCCCTCTCTGAAGCTTTCTTT. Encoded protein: CASSSSDKALSEAFF.